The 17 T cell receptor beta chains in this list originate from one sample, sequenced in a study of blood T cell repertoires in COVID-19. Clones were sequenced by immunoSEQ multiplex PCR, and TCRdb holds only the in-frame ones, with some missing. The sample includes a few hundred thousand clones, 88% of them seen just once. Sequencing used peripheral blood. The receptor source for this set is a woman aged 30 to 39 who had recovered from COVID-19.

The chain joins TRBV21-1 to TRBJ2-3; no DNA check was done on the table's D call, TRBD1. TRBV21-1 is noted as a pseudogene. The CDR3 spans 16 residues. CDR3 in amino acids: CARAVKDRGITDTQYF. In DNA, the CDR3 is TGTGCCAGGGCGGTCAAAGACAGGGGCATCACAGATACGCAGTATTTT.

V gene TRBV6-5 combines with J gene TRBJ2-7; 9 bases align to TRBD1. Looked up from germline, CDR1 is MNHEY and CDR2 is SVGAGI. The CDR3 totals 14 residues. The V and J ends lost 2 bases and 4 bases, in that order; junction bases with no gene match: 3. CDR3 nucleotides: TGTGCCAGCAGTTACGGACAGGGGTTGTACGAGCAGTACTTC. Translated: CASSYGQGLYEQYF.

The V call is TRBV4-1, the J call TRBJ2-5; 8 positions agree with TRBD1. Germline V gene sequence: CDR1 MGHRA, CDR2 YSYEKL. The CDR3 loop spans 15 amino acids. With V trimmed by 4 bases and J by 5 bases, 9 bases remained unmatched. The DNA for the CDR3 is TGCGCCAGCAGCCGCCAAGGACAGGGCGGGGAGACCCAGTACTTC. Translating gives CASSRQGQGGETQYF.

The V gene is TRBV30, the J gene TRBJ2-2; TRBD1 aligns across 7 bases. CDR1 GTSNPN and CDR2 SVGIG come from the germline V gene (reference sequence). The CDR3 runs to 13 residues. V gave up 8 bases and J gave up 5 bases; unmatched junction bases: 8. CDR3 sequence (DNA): TGTGCCACGACAGGGTGGTCAACCGGGGAGCTGTTTTTT. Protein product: CATTGWSTGELFF.

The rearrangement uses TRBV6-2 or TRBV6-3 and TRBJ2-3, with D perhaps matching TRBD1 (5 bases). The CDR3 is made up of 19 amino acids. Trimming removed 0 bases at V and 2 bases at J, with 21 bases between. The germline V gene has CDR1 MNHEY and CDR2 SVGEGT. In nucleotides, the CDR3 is TGTGCCAGCAGTTACTCCCTTCGACAGAAAGGCCCCAACACAGATACGCAGTATTTT. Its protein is CASSYSLRQKGPNTDTQYF.

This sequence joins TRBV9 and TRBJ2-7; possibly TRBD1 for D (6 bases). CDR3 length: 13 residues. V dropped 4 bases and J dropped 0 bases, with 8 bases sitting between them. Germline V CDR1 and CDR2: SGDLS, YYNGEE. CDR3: CASSWDNSYEQYF. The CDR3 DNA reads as TGTGCCAGCAGCTGGGACAACTCCTACGAGCAGTACTTC.

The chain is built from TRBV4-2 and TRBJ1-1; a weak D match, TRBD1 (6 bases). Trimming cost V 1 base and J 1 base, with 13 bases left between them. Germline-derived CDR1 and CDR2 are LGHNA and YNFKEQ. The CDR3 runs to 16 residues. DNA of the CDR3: TGTGCCAGCAGCCAAGGTGTCGGGACAACGAACACTGAAGCTTTCTTT. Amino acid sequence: CASSQGVGTTNTEAFF.

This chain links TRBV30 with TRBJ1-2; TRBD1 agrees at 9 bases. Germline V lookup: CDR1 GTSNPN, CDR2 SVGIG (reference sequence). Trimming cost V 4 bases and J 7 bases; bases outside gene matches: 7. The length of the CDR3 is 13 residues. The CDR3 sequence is CAWTRDRASGYTF. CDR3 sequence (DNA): TGTGCCTGGACCCGGGACAGGGCAAGTGGCTACACCTTC.

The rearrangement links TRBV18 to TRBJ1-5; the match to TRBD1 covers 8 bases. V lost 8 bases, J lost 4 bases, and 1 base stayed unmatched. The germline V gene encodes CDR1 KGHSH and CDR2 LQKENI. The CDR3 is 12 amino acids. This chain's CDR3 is CASRQGNQPQHF. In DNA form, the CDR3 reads TGTGCCAGCCGACAGGGGAATCAGCCCCAGCATTTT.

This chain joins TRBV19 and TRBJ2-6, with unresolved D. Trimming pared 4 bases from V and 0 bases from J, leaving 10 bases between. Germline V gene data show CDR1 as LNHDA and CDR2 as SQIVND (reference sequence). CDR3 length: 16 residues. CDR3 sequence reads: CASSNVHTSGANVLTF. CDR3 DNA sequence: TGTGCCAGTAGTAATGTACACACCTCTGGGGCCAACGTCCTGACTTTC.

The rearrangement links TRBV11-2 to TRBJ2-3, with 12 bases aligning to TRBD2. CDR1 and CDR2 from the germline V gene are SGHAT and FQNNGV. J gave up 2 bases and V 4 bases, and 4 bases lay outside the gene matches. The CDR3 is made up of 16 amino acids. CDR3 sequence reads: CASSSGLAGNTDTQYF. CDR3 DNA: TGTGCCAGCAGCTCCGGACTAGCGGGGAACACAGATACGCAGTATTTT.

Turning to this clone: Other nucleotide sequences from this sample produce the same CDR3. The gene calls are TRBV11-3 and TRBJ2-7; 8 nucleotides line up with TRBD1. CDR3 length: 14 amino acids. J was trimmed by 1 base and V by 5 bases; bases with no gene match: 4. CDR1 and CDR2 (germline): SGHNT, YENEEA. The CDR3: CASSPGQGSYEQYF. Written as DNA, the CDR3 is TGTGCCAGCAGCCCCGGACAGGGTTCCTACGAGCAGTACTTC. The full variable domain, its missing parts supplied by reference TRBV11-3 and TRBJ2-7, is EAGVVQSPRYKIIEKKQPVAFWCNPISGHNTLYWYLQNLGQGPELLIRYENEEAVDDSQLPKDRFSAERLKGVDSTLKIQPAELGDSAVYLCASSPGQGSYEQYFGPGTRLTVT.

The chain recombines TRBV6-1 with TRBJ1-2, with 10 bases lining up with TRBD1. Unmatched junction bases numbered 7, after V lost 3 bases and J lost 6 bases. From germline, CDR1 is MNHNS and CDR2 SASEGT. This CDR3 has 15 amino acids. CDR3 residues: CASSDRQGARNGYTF. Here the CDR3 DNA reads TGTGCCAGCAGTGATCGACAGGGGGCGCGGAATGGCTACACCTTC.

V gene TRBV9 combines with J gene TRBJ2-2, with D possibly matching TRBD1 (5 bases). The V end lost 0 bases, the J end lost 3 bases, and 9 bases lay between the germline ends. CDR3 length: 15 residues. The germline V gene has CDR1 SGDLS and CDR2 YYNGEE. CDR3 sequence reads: CASSVGGRDTGELFF. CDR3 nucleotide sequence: TGTGCCAGCAGCGTAGGAGGCAGGGACACCGGGGAGCTGTTTTTT.

CDR3 nucleotide sequence: TGTGCCAGCAGCCGACAGGGGGCCACTGAAGCTTTCTTT. This encodes CASSRQGATEAFF. The V gene is TRBV16, the J gene TRBJ1-1; the match to TRBD1 covers 10 bases. Germline assignment: CDR1 KGHSY and CDR2 FQNENV. V was clipped by 4 bases and J by 4 bases; unmatched bases: 0. CDR3 length: 13 amino acids. The full variable domain, its missing parts supplied by reference TRBV16 and TRBJ1-1, is GEEVAQTPKHLVRGEGQKAKLYCAPIKGHSYVFWYQQVLKNEFKFLISFQNENVFDETGMPKERFSAKCLPNSPCSLEIQATKLEDSAVYFCASSRQGATEAFFGQGTRLTVV.

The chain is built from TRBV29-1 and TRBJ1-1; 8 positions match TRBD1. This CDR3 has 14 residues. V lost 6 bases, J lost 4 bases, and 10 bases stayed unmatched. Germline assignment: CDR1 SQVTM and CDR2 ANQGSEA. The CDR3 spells CSVHKGTGGTEAFF. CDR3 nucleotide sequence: TGCAGCGTCCATAAAGGTACAGGGGGCACTGAAGCTTTCTTT.

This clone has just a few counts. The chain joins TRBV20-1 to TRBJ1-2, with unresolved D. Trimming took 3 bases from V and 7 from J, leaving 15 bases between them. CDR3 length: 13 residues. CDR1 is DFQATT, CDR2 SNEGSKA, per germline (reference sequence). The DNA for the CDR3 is TGCAGTGCTAGTCTTGGGTTTCGACTTGGCTACACCTTC. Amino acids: CSASLGFRLGYTF.